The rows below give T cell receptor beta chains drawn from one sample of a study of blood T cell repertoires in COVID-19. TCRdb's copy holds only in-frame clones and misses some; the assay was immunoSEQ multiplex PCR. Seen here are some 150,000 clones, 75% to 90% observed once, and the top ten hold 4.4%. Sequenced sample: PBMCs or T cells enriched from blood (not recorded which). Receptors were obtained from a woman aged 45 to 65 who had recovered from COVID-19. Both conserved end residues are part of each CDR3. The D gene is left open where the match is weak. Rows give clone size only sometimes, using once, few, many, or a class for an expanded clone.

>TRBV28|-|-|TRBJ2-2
CASSAAGRGVNTGELFF
TGTGCCAGCAGTGCTGCCGGGAGAGGGGTCAACACCGGGGAGCTGTTTTTT
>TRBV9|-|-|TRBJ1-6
CASSVGNVAGNSPLHF
TGTGCCAGCAGCGTAGGAAACGTCGCCGGGAACTCACCCCTCCACTTT
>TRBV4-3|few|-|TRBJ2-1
CASSQDLARGGNEQFF
TGCGCCAGCAGCCAAGATCTAGCGCGGGGTGGCAATGAGCAGTTCTTC
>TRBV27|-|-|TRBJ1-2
CASSAGPGAYGYTF
TGTGCCAGCAGTGCCGGCCCAGGGGCATATGGCTACACCTTC
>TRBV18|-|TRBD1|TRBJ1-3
CASSKTGVSAGPGNTIYF
TGTGCCAGCTCCAAGACAGGGGTCTCAGCTGGTCCTGGAAACACCATATATTTT
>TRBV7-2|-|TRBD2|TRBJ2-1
CASSLRPGLGGDEQFF
TGTGCCAGCAGCTTAAGGCCGGGACTAGGGGGGGATGAGCAGTTCTTC
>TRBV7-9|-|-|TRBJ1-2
CASSPMAVEGMNYTF
TGTGCCAGCAGCCCGATGGCCGTTGAGGGAATGAACTACACCTTC
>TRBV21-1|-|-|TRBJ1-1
CASSKHVGTGEAEAFF
TGTGCCAGCAGCAAGCATGTAGGGACAGGGGAGGCTGAAGCTTTCTTT
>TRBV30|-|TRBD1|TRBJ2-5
CAWRETGVLGETQYF
TGTGCCTGGAGGGAGACAGGGGTTTTAGGAGAGACCCAGTACTTC
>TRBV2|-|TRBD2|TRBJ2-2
CASNGLAANTGELFF
TGTGCCAGCAATGGACTAGCGGCAAACACCGGGGAGCTGTTTTTT
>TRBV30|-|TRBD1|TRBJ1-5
CAWSSRGLYSNQPQHF
TGTGCCTGGAGTTCAAGGGGGCTCTATAGCAATCAGCCCCAGCATTTT
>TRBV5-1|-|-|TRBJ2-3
CASSWTSTDTQYF
TGCGCCAGCAGCTGGACTAGCACAGATACGCAGTATTTT
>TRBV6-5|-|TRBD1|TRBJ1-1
CAVDRDRPYTEAFF
TGTGCCGTCGATCGGGACAGACCATACACTGAAGCTTTCTTT
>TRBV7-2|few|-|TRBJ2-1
CASSLAYSAGEQFF
TGTGCCAGCAGCTTAGCTTATTCGGCAGGTGAGCAGTTCTTC
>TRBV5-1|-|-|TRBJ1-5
CASSPGQNNQPQHF
TGCGCCAGCAGCCCAGGACAGAACAATCAGCCCCAGCATTTT
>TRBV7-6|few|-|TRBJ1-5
CASSSFQGNQPQHF
TGTGCCAGCAGCTCGTTTCAGGGCAATCAGCCCCAGCATTTT
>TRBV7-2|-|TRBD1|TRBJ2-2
CASSLLSPAGGYTGELFF
TGTGCCAGCAGCTTACTATCTCCCGCAGGGGGCTACACCGGGGAGCTGTTTTTT
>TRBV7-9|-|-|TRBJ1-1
CASSPYRDRVGTEAFF
TGTGCCAGCAGCCCGTACAGGGATCGAGTAGGAACTGAAGCTTTCTTT
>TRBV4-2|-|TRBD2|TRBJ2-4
CASSPQSGTSGRGDIQYF
TGTGCCAGCAGCCCGCAGTCCGGGACTAGCGGGCGAGGGGACATTCAGTACTTC
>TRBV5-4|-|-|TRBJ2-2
CASRGRLNTGELFF
TGTGCCAGCAGGGGCAGGCTGAACACCGGGGAGCTGTTTTTT
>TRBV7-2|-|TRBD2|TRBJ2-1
CASSSTSGTEQFF
TGTGCCAGCAGCTCCACTAGCGGGACTGAGCAGTTCTTC
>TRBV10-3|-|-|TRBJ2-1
CAIGEVLHNEQFF
TGTGCCATCGGGGAGGTGCTTCACAATGAGCAGTTCTTC
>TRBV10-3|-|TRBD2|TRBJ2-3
CAISVGDYSTDTQYF
TGTGCCATCAGTGTTGGGGACTATAGCACAGATACGCAGTATTTT
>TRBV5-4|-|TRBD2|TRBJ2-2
CASSSGGRNTGELFF
TGTGCCAGCAGCTCTGGCGGGAGAAACACCGGGGAGCTGTTTTTT
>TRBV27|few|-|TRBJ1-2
CASTPGVGYGYTF
TGTGCCAGCACCCCAGGGGTGGGCTATGGCTACACCTTC
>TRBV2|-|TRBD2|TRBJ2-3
CASSELAPSTDTQYF
TGTGCCAGCAGCGAACTAGCGCCTAGCACAGATACGCAGTATTTT
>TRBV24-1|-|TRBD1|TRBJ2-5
CATSDLNRGETQYF
TGTGCCACCAGTGATTTGAACAGGGGAGAGACCCAGTACTTC
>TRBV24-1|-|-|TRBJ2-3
CATSDPDSNTQYF
TGTGCCACCAGTGACCCGGACTCAAATACGCAGTATTTT
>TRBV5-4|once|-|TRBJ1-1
CASSLVGSEAQAFF
TGTGCCAGCAGCTTGGTCGGGAGTGAGGCCCAAGCTTTCTTT
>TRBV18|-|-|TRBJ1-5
CASSEAGNQPQHF
TGTGCCAGCTCTGAGGCCGGCAATCAGCCCCAGCATTTT
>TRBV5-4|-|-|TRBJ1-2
CASSPDLDSYGYTF
TGTGCCAGCAGCCCTGACCTGGACAGCTATGGCTACACCTTC
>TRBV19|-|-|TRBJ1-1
CASSPRGGNTEAFF
TGTGCCAGTAGCCCACGGGGAGGGAACACTGAAGCTTTCTTT
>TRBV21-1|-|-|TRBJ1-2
CASSKRGTGGIYGYTF
TGTGCCAGCAGCAAAAGGGGGACAGGGGGCATCTATGGCTACACCTTC
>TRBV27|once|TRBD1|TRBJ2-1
CASSMTWGQGYNEQFF
TGTGCCAGCAGTATGACCTGGGGACAGGGGTACAATGAGCAGTTCTTC
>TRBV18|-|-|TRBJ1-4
CASASTHPANEKLFF
TGTGCCAGCGCATCAACTCACCCGGCTAATGAAAAACTGTTTTTT
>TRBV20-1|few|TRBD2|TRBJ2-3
CSASKAGVNKDTQYF
TGCAGTGCTAGTAAAGCGGGAGTTAATAAAGATACGCAGTATTTT
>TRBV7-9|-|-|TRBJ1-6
CASSLDGVATSPLHF
TGTGCCAGCAGCTTAGACGGGGTGGCCACTTCACCCCTCCACTTT
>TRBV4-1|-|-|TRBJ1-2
CASSPVGTHSPYGYTF
TGCGCCAGCAGCCCAGTAGGGACACATTCTCCTTATGGCTACACCTTC
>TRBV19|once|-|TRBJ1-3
CASSRGGGRGRPGNTIYF
TGTGCCAGTAGTAGAGGCGGGGGCAGGGGTCGCCCTGGAAACACCATATATTTT
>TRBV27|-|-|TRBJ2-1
CASSHRDTYNEQFF
TGTGCCAGCAGTCATCGGGACACGTACAATGAGCAGTTCTTC
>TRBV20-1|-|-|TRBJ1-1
CSASLGLPGLSVRAFF
TGCAGTGCTAGTTTGGGGCTACCGGGACTTAGTGTTAGAGCTTTCTTT
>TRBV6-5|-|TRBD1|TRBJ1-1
CASTPGQGAAEAFF
TGTGCCAGCACCCCGGGACAGGGGGCCGCTGAAGCTTTCTTT
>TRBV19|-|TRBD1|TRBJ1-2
CASSTDRMSYTF
TGTGCCAGTAGTACGGACAGGATGAGCTACACCTTC
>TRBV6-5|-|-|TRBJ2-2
CASRPTAYTGELFF
TGTGCCAGCAGACCGACAGCATACACCGGGGAGCTGTTTTTT